This record looks at one T cell receptor (beta chain) sequence and its context. Its antigen remains unknown. These data belong to a study of cytomegalovirus exposure and HLA in healthy donors. With 60 Vbeta and 13 Jbeta primers, the PCR was carried out. Profiled with immunoSEQ multiplex PCR; TCRdb holds only in-frame clones, not every one. The table lists 200,000 to 300,000 clones, around four fifths of them singletons. Trimming took 3 bases from V and 2 from J, leaving 22 bases between them. Per germline, CDR1 SGHTA and CDR2 FQGNSA. This CDR3 contains 18 residues. Study conclusions and caveats: The classifier reportedly diagnosed cytomegalovirus status with high sensitivity and specificity.

The TCR sequence derives from a woman between 40 and 55 years old in good health and CMV-seropositive. The sample comprised PBMCs. The chain recombines TRBV7-2 with TRBJ1-2, with a weak D call TRBD1 (5 bases). Here the CDR3 reads CASSFSWVTAQMNYGYTF. DNA for the CDR3: TGTGCCAGCAGCTTTAGTTGGGTGACAGCGCAAATGAACTATGGCTACACCTTC.